Reported below is one TCR beta chain. As yet, its antigen is unknown. It was with a sample-barcoded 5' primer and a J-beta primer mix that a second PCR of about 6 to 12 cycles was run. Each cDNA molecule received a tag from a template-switch adaptor that had 12 random nucleotides. A single record per CDR3 protein comes from TCRdb applying MiXCR to the 5' RACE reads. This sample has under 850,000 distinct CDR3 sequences, with 36% found just once. With V trimmed by 1 base and J by 3 bases, 6 bases remained unmatched. CDR1 and CDR2 (germline): SGHRS, YFSETQ. CDR3 length: 15 residues. The data were obtained in a study of blood T cells in healthy people across ages. Study-wide background: Template switching retrieved approximately one barcoded beta molecule for each two T cells.

Study-level findings and limits: TCR beta diversity was tightly associated with the proportion of naive T cells. Among T cells, TCR beta diversity per million cells dropped roughly linearly as age rose.

Material: blood. This clonotype was obtained from a man between 18 and 35 years old in good health. This chain joins TRBV5-1 and TRBJ1-2; 7 bases align to TRBD1. The CDR3 sequence: CASSLRGQEYYGYTF. The DNA of the CDR3 is TGCGCCAGCAGCTTGAGGGGGCAGGAGTACTATGGCTACACCTTC.